This T cell receptor (beta chain) derives from a study of T-cell reconstitution after alpha-beta-depleted transplantation in children. Unique molecular identifiers were used in preparing the TCRbeta library. TCRdb ran MiXCR on the PCR reads and lists one entry per CDR3 protein. The sample contains around 530,000 distinct CDR3 sequences, 30% to 35% of which appear only once. The CDR3 is 14 residues long. Trimming left V 2 bases short and J 10 bases short, with 12 bases between. V and J are TRBV12-3 or TRBV12-4 and TRBJ1-6; tentative D call: TRBD1 (5 bases). This clonotype was obtained from a human donor who donated a stem cell graft to a child with aplastic anemia. Sequencing was performed on PBMCs from the stem cell graft donor, taken from the stem cell graft. This chain's CDR3 is CASSLSAKGSPLHF. The CDR3 DNA reads as TGTGCCAGCAGTTTATCGGCCAAGGGGTCACCCCTCCACTTT.